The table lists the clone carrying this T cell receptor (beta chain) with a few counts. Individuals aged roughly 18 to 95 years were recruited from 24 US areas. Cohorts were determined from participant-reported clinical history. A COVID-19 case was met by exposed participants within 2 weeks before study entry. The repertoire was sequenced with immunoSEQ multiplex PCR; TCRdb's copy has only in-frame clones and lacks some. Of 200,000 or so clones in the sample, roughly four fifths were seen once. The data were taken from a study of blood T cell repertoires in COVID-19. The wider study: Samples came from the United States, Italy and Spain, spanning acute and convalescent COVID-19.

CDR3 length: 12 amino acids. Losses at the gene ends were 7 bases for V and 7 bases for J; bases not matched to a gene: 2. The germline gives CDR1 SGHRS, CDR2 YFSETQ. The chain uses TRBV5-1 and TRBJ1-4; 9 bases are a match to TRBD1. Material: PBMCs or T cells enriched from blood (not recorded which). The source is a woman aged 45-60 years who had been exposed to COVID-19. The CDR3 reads CASRQGGEKLFF. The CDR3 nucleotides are TGCGCCAGCCGACAGGGGGGTGAAAAACTGTTTTTT.